These T cell receptor beta chains were read from a single sample in a study of blood T cell repertoires in COVID-19. Sequenced by immunoSEQ multiplex PCR; TCRdb stores in-frame clones only, minus some. The profile shows about 160,000 clones, about nine tenths of them singletons. The sample comprised peripheral blood. Source of these receptors: a man aged 80 or over with acute or convalescent COVID-19. CDR3s include the opening cysteine and the closing phenylalanine or tryptophan. The D gene is left open where the match is weak. Expanded clones are given a class, and other clones once, few, many or no size at all.

d_call: .
v_call: TRBV7-2
clone_size: .
j_call: TRBJ1-2
cdr3_aa: CASSTGTAYGYTF
cdr3_nt: TGTGCCAGCAGCACAGGGACGGCCTATGGCTACACCTTC

d_call: .
v_call: TRBV21-1
clone_size: once
j_call: TRBJ2-7
cdr3_aa: CASSNYGRYEQYF
cdr3_nt: TGTGCCAGCAGCAATTACGGGAGGTACGAGCAGTACTTC

d_call: TRBD2
v_call: TRBV19
clone_size: .
j_call: TRBJ2-2
cdr3_aa: CASSVRLVGRDNTGELFF
cdr3_nt: TGTGCCAGTAGTGTACGCCTTGTCGGGAGGGATAACACCGGGGAGCTGTTTTTT

d_call: TRBD1
v_call: TRBV5-1
clone_size: .
j_call: TRBJ1-6
cdr3_aa: CASSPRDRNSPLHF
cdr3_nt: TGCGCCAGCAGCCCCCGGGACAGGAATTCACCCCTCCACTTT

d_call: .
v_call: TRBV2
clone_size: .
j_call: TRBJ2-1
cdr3_aa: CASSEWGLYNEQFF
cdr3_nt: TGTGCCAGCAGTGAATGGGGCCTCTACAATGAGCAGTTCTTC

d_call: TRBD1
v_call: TRBV5-1
clone_size: .
j_call: TRBJ1-1
cdr3_aa: CASSRGQDEAFF
cdr3_nt: TGCGCCAGCAGCCGGGGACAGGACGAAGCTTTCTTT

d_call: TRBD2
v_call: TRBV10-1
clone_size: .
j_call: TRBJ2-5
cdr3_aa: CASSESTSGGQETQYF
cdr3_nt: TGCGCCAGCAGTGAGTCAACTAGCGGGGGCCAAGAGACCCAGTACTTC

d_call: .
v_call: TRBV21-1
clone_size: .
j_call: TRBJ2-5
cdr3_aa: CASSTDRGGGETQYF
cdr3_nt: TGTGCCAGCAGCACGGACAGGGGTGGTGGAGAGACCCAGTACTTC

d_call: .
v_call: TRBV5-1
clone_size: .
j_call: TRBJ1-4
cdr3_aa: CASKTGSTNEKLFF
cdr3_nt: TGCGCCAGCAAAACAGGGTCAACTAATGAAAAACTGTTTTTT

d_call: TRBD2
v_call: TRBV5-1
clone_size: .
j_call: TRBJ2-3
cdr3_aa: CASSLRLGEGNTQYF
cdr3_nt: TGCGCCAGCAGCTTGCGGTTGGGGGAGGGCAATACGCAGTATTTT

d_call: TRBD1
v_call: TRBV24-1
clone_size: .
j_call: TRBJ1-4
cdr3_aa: CATSDDLDRGATNEKLFF
cdr3_nt: TGTGCCACCAGTGACGATCTTGACAGGGGCGCAACTAATGAAAAACTGTTTTTT

d_call: .
v_call: TRBV29-1
clone_size: .
j_call: TRBJ1-2
cdr3_aa: CSVAGAGVGYTF
cdr3_nt: TGCAGCGTTGCGGGAGCAGGTGTTGGCTACACCTTC

d_call: .
v_call: TRBV19
clone_size: .
j_call: TRBJ2-3
cdr3_aa: CASSTRQNPRTDTQYF
cdr3_nt: TGTGCCAGTAGTACCCGACAGAACCCCCGCACAGATACGCAGTATTTT

d_call: TRBD1
v_call: TRBV18
clone_size: .
j_call: TRBJ2-5
cdr3_aa: CASSPVSGQGSGETQYF
cdr3_nt: TGTGCCAGCTCACCAGTTTCGGGACAGGGGAGTGGGGAGACCCAGTACTTC

d_call: .
v_call: TRBV5-1
clone_size: .
j_call: TRBJ1-3
cdr3_aa: CASRPQQGSGNTIYF
cdr3_nt: TGCGCCAGCAGGCCCCAACAGGGTTCAGGAAACACCATATATTTT

d_call: .
v_call: TRBV6-5
clone_size: .
j_call: TRBJ2-7
cdr3_aa: CASTPSDIASYEQYF
cdr3_nt: TGTGCCAGCACACCCTCAGACATTGCCTCCTACGAGCAGTACTTC

d_call: .
v_call: TRBV2
clone_size: .
j_call: TRBJ2-5
cdr3_aa: CASSYGGPRETQYF
cdr3_nt: TGTGCCAGCAGTTACGGGGGGCCCCGGGAGACCCAGTACTTC

d_call: TRBD1
v_call: TRBV27
clone_size: .
j_call: TRBJ1-4
cdr3_aa: CASSQPGGNEKLFF
cdr3_nt: TGTGCCAGCAGCCAACCAGGGGGTAATGAAAAACTGTTTTTT

d_call: TRBD1
v_call: TRBV5-1
clone_size: .
j_call: TRBJ1-4
cdr3_aa: CASAPRAGGTNEKLFF
cdr3_nt: TGCGCCAGCGCCCCCCGGGCAGGGGGCACTAATGAAAAACTGTTTTTT

d_call: .
v_call: TRBV10-2
clone_size: once
j_call: TRBJ1-5
cdr3_aa: CATAQGFSNQPQHF
cdr3_nt: TGCGCCACCGCACAGGGATTTAGCAATCAGCCCCAGCATTTT

d_call: .
v_call: TRBV19
clone_size: once
j_call: TRBJ2-3
cdr3_aa: CASSIFGGTDTQYF
cdr3_nt: TGTGCCAGTAGTATATTCGGGGGCACAGATACGCAGTATTTT

d_call: TRBD1
v_call: TRBV6-2/TRBV6-3
clone_size: .
j_call: TRBJ1-5
cdr3_aa: CASSYPTTGGNQPQHF
cdr3_nt: TGTGCCAGCAGTTACCCAACGACAGGGGGCAATCAGCCCCAGCATTTT

d_call: TRBD2
v_call: TRBV5-1
clone_size: .
j_call: TRBJ2-1
cdr3_aa: CASSFTSGDLGNEQFF
cdr3_nt: TGCGCCAGCAGCTTTACCAGCGGGGATCTGGGCAATGAGCAGTTCTTC

d_call: .
v_call: TRBV11-1
clone_size: .
j_call: TRBJ1-6
cdr3_aa: CASSRTDGARNSPLHF
cdr3_nt: TGTGCCAGCAGCCGGACAGACGGGGCACGGAATTCACCCCTCCACTTT

d_call: .
v_call: TRBV7-6
clone_size: .
j_call: TRBJ1-2
cdr3_aa: CASSPEADSRGGYTF
cdr3_nt: TGTGCCAGCAGCCCCGAGGCCGACAGCAGGGGTGGCTACACCTTC

d_call: .
v_call: TRBV6-5
clone_size: .
j_call: TRBJ1-1
cdr3_aa: CASRITRVGVEAFF
cdr3_nt: TGTGCCAGCAGAATTACCCGGGTAGGGGTTGAAGCTTTCTTT

d_call: TRBD1
v_call: TRBV3-1/TRBV3-2
clone_size: .
j_call: TRBJ2-5
cdr3_aa: CASSQSGGRETQYF
cdr3_nt: TGTGCCAGCAGCCAGTCAGGGGGCCGAGAGACCCAGTACTTC

d_call: TRBD2
v_call: TRBV27
clone_size: .
j_call: TRBJ2-7
cdr3_aa: CASSRFARGTSYEQYF
cdr3_nt: TGTGCCAGCAGTCGATTTGCGCGGGGGACCTCCTACGAGCAGTACTTC